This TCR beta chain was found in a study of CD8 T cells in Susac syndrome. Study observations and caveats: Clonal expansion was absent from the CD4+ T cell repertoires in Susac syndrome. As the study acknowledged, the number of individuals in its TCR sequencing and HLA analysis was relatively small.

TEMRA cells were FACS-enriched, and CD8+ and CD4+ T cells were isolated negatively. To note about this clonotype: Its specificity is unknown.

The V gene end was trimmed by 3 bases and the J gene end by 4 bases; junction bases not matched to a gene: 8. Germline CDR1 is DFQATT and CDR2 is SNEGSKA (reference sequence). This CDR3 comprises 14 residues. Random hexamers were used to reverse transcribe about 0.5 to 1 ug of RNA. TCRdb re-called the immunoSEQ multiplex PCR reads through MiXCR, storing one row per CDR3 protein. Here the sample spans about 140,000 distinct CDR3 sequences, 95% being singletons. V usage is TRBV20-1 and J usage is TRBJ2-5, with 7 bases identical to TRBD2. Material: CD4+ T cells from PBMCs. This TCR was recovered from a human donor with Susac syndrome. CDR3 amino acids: CSASGEGLGETQYF. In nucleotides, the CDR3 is TGCAGTGCTAGCGGGGAAGGACTAGGAGAGACCCAGTACTTC.